The TCR beta chain under discussion was sequenced for a study of tumor-infiltrating lymphocytes in oesophageal squamous cell carcinoma. TCRdb reanalysed the reads using MiXCR and keeps one entry per CDR3 protein. The sample yields 12,000 or so distinct CDR3 sequences, 50% to 65% seen once. The sequence derives from a female donor with esophageal squamous cell carcinoma. Sequencing was performed on blood.

For the CDR3, the DNA is TGTGCCAGCAGCTTAAACAGGGGAGGCACCTACAATGAGCAGTTCTTC. Amino acids: CASSLNRGGTYNEQFF. The V and J genes are TRBV11-3 and TRBJ2-1; a possible D gene is TRBD1 (7 bases). The CDR3 covers 16 residues. Germline V gene lookup returns CDR1 SGHNT and CDR2 YENEEA. V was pared by 2 bases and J by 2 bases, with 13 bases between.